The T cell receptor (beta chain) under discussion was sequenced for a study of shared clonotypes between healthy human individuals. Repertoires were generated with immunoSEQ multiplex PCR, while TCRdb's copy carries only in-frame clones and drops some. The sample consists of approximately 980,000 clones, approximately 80% of them appearing once. Sequenced input: memory CD4+ T cells sorted from blood. Described subset: CD45RA-negative fraction. This receptor was taken from a man younger than 35 in good health.

The CDR3 reads CASSKPGTNYGYTF. The CDR3 DNA sequence: TGTGCCAGTAGTAAGCCAGGAACTAACTATGGCTACACCTTC. The chain combines TRBV19 with TRBJ1-2; no definite D call. The CDR3 totals 14 residues. Trimming took 4 bases from V and 0 from J, leaving 9 bases between them. Per germline, CDR1 LNHDA and CDR2 SQIVND (reference sequence).